This entry concerns a single T cell receptor beta chain. What it recognizes is unknown. The data belong to a study of blood T cells in healthy people across ages. General observations from the study: Estimates drawn from one million T cells were deemed to understate diversity. Researchers said unsorted PBMCs prevented a conclusive naive versus antigen-experienced comparison.

A J-beta primer mix and a sample-barcoded 5' primer were used in a second PCR of roughly 6 to 12 cycles. TCRdb passed the 5' RACE reads through MiXCR, listing each CDR3 protein once. The data show about 1.4 million distinct CDR3 sequences, approximately 60% seen once. Peripheral blood from each donor was collected in a volume of approximately 10 milliliters. V gave up 6 bases and J gave up 3 bases; unmatched junction bases: 4. The length of the CDR3 is 13 residues. Germline CDR1 MDHEN, CDR2 SYDVKM. This clonotype was sampled from a man younger than 30 in good health. Sequenced: blood. V gene TRBV28 combines with J gene TRBJ2-7; TRBD1 matches at 8 bases. CDR3 in DNA: TGTGCCAGCAGAGGACAGGGTAACTACGAGCAGTACTTC. Translated, it gives CASRGQGNYEQYF.